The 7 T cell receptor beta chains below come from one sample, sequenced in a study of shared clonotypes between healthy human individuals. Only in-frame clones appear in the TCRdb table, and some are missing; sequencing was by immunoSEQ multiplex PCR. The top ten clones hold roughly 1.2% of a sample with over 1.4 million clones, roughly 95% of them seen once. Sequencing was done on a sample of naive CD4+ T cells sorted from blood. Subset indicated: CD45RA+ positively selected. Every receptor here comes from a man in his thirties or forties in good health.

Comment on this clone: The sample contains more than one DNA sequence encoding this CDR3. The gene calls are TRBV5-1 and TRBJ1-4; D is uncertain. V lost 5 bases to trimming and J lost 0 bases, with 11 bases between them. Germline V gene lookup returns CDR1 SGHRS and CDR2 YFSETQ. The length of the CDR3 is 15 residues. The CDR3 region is CASSLYGATNEKLFF. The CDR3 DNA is TGCGCCAGCAGTCTTTACGGGGCAACTAATGAAAAACTGTTTTTT. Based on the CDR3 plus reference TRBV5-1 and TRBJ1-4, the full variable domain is KAGVTQTPRYLIKTRGQQVTLSCSPISGHRSVSWYQQTPGQGLQFLFEYFSETQRNKGNFPGRFSGRQFSNSRSEMNVSTLELGDSALYLCASSLYGATNEKLFFGSGTQLSVL.

The CDR3, as DNA: TGTGCCAGCAGCTTATGGGTAAATAATCGACTAGCGGGAGTCTACGAGCAGTACTTC. Residues: CASSLWVNNRLAGVYEQYF. V is TRBV7-9 and J is TRBJ2-7; TRBD2 matches at 12 bases. Germline CDR1 and CDR2: SEHNR and FQNEAQ (reference sequence). This CDR3 is built from 19 residues. V was pared by 2 bases and J by 3 bases, with 14 bases of the junction left unmatched. Full variable domain (remainder filled in from reference TRBV7-9 and TRBJ2-7): DTGVSQNPRHKITKRGQNVTFRCDPISEHNRLYWYRQTLGQGPEFLTYFQNEAQLEKSRLLSDRFSAERPKGSFSTLEIQRTEQGDSAMYLCASSLWVNNRLAGVYEQYFGPGTRLTVT.

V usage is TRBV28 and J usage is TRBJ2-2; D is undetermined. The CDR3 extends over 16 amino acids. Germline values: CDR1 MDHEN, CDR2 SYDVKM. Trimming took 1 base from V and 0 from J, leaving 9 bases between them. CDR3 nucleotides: TGTGCCAGCAGTTTATCCGGGCCAGCGAACACCGGGGAGCTGTTTTTT. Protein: CASSLSGPANTGELFF. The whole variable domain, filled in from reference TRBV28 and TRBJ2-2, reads DVKVTQSSRYLVKRTGEKVFLECVQDMDHENMFWYRQDPGLGLRLIYFSYDVKMKEKGDIPEGYSVSREKKERFSLILESASTNQTSMYLCASSLSGPANTGELFFGEGSRLTVL.

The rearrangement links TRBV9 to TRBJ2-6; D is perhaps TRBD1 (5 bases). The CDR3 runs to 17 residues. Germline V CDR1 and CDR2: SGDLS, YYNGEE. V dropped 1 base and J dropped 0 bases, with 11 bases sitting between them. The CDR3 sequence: CASSVSDSYSGANVLTF. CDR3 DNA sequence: TGTGCCAGCAGCGTATCTGACAGCTACTCTGGGGCCAACGTCCTGACTTTC.

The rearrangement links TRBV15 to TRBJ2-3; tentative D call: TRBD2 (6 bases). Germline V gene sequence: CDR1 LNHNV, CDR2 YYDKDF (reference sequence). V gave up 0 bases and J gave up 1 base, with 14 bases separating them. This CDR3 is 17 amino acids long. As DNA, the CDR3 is TGTGCCACCAGCAGAGAGGGACTCTGGGGACGCACAGATACGCAGTATTTT. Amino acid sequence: CATSREGLWGRTDTQYF.

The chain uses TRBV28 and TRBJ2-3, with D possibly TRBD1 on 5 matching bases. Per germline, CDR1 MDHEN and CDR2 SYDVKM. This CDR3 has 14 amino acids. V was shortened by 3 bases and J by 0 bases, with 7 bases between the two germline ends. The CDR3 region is CASSLRQSTDTQYF. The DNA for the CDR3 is TGTGCCAGCAGTTTGAGACAGAGCACAGATACGCAGTATTTT.

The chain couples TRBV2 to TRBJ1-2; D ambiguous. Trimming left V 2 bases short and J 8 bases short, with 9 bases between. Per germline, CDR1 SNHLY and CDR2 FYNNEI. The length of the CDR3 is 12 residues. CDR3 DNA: TGTGCCAGCAGTGAATATGAAGAAGGCTACACCTTC. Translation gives CASSEYEEGYTF.